This T cell receptor (beta chain) stems from a study of blood T cell repertoires in COVID-19. Study-wide background: Samples taken during acute and convalescent COVID-19 were collected in the United States, Italy and Spain. The cDNA or gDNA used as material had been derived from T cells, B-cell-depleted T cells, or PBMCs.

Authors' processing steps: Reference gene primer amplification gave nucleated cell count estimates. Clones were sequenced by immunoSEQ multiplex PCR, and TCRdb holds only the in-frame ones, with some missing. Clone size and the V and J calls come from that table; the DNA yielded D and trimming. The table has 150,000 to 250,000 clones, around four fifths seen once. This CDR3 contains 16 residues. Germline V gives CDR1 ENHRY, CDR2 SYGVKD. The ends were cut back, 2 bases at V and 1 base at J, with 11 bases in the middle. This clone has more than one count but fewer than ten. Sequenced: peripheral blood. The sequence came from a human donor with acute or convalescent COVID-19. The donor label of this sample is uncertain. The chain recombines TRBV10-3 with TRBJ2-2; D may be TRBD2 (6 bases). CDR3 region: CAISEAVSGNTGELFF. The CDR3 coding sequence is TGTGCCATCAGTGAGGCGGTTAGCGGGAACACCGGGGAGCTGTTTTTT.